The text below deals with one TCR beta chain. Germline V gene lookup returns CDR1 SGHDT and CDR2 YYEEEE. Trimming pared 5 bases from V and 5 bases from J, leaving 10 bases between. CDR3 length: 12 residues. This entry belongs to a study of Ad26.COV2.S vaccination and SARS-CoV-2 variants. Described treatment: approximately 18 received Ad26.COV2.S at low or high dose, single or two shots; about 5 received placebo; per-sample allocation not given. Specimen acquisition occurred on day 63 following the initial vaccine or placebo injection. Sequencing used immunoSEQ multiplex PCR; TCRdb keeps in-frame clones, though not all of them. This table holds around 300,000 clones, 85% to 90% found once.

V and J are TRBV5-6 and TRBJ1-1; D call uncertain. Specimen: peripheral blood, collected in a trial of Ad26.COV2.S vaccine versus placebo. The sequence derives from a person aged 18-65 years who received the Ad26.COV2.S COVID-19 vaccine or a placebo. CDR3 in DNA: TGTGCCAGCAGGGGAGTAGGAACTGAAGCTTTCTTT. It encodes CASRGVGTEAFF.